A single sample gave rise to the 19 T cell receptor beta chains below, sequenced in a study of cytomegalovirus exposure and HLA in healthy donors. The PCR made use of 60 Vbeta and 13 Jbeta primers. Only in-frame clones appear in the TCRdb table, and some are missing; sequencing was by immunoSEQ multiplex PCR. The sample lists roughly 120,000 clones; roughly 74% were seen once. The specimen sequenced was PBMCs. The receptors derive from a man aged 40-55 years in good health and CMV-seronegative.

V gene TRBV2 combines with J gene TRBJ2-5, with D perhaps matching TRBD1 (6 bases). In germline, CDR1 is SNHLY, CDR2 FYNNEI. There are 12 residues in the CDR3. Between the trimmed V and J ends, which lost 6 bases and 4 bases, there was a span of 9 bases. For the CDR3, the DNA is TGTGCCAGCAGAGGGGGTGGAGAGACCCAGTACTTC. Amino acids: CASRGGGETQYF.

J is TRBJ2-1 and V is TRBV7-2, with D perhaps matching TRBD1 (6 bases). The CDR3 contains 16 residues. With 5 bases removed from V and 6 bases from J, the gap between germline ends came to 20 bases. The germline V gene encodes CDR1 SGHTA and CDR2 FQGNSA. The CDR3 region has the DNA TGTGCCAGCAGCCCTCATCCGGGACAAAGGACCAATGAGCAGTTCTTC. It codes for CASSPHPGQRTNEQFF.

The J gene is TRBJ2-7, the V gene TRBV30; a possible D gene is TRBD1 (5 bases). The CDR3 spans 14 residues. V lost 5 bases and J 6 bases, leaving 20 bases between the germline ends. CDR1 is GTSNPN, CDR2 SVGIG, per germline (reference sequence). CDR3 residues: CAWSPRGRKGEQYF. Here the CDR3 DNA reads TGTGCCTGGTCGCCTAGGGGTCGGAAAGGCGAGCAGTACTTC.

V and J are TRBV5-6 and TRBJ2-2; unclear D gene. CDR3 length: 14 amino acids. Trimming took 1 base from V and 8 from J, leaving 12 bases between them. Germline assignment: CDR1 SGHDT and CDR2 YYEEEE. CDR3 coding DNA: TGTGCCAGCAGCTTGCGAGCTCCTGGTGGGGAGCTGTTTTTT. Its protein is CASSLRAPGGELFF.

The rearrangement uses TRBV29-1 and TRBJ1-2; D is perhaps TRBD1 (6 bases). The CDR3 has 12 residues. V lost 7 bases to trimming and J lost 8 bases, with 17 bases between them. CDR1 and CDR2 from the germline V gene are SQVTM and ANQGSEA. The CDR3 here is CSGSIDRTGYTF. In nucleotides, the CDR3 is TGCAGCGGCTCGATTGACAGGACCGGCTACACCTTC.

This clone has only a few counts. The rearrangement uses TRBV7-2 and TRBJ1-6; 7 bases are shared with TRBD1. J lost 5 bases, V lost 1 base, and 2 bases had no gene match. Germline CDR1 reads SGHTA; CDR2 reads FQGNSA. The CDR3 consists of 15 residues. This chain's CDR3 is CASSLVGTDNSPLHF. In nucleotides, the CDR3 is TGTGCCAGCAGCTTAGTTGGGACAGATAATTCACCCCTCCACTTT.

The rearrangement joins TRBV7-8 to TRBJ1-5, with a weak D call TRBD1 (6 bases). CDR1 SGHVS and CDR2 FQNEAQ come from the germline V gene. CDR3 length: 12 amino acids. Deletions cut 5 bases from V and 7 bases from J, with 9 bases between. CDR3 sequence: CASSLTGQPQHF. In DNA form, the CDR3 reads TGTGCCAGCAGCCTTACAGGGCAGCCCCAGCATTTT.

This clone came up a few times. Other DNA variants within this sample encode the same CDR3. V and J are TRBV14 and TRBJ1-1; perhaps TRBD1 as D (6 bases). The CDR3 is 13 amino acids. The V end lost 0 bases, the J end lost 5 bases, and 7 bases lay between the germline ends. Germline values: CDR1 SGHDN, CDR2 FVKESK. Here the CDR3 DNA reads TGTGCCAGCAGCCAAGACAGGGGAACTGAAGCTTTCTTT. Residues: CASSQDRGTEAFF.

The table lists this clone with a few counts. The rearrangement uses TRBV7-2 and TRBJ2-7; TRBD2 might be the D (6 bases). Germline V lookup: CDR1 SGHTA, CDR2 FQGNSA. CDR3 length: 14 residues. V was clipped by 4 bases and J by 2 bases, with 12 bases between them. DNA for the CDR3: TGTGCCAGCAGCTGGGGGGACGGCACCTACGAGCAGTACTTC. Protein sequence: CASSWGDGTYEQYF.

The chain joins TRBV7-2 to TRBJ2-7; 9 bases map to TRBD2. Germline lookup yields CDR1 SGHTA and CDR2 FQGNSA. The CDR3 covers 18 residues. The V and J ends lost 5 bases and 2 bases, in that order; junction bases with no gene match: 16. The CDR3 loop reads CASSRERSLAGVTYEQYF. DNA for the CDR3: TGTGCCAGCAGCCGAGAGAGGAGTTTAGCGGGGGTTACCTACGAGCAGTACTTC.

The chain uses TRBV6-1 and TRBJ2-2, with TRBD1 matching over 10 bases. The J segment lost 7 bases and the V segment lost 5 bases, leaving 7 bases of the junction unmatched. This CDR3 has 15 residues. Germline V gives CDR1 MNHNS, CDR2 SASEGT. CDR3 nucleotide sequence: TGTGCCAGCAGTAAGACAGGGGGCAGGGACGGGGAGCTGTTTTTT. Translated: CASSKTGGRDGELFF.

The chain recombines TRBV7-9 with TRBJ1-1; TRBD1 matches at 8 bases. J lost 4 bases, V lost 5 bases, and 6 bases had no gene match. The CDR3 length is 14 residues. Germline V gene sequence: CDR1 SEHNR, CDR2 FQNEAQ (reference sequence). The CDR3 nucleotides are TGTGCCAGCAGCCGAGGACAGGGTTCCACTGAAGCTTTCTTT. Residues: CASSRGQGSTEAFF.

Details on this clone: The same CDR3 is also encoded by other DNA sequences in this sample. The CDR3 coding sequence is TGTGCCAGCAGCTTGGCCCTGGCGGGGGGAACGAACTATGGCTACACCTTC. It encodes CASSLALAGGTNYGYTF. J is TRBJ1-2 and V is TRBV5-4, with TRBD1 as a possible D gene (5 bases). CDR3 length equals 17 residues. In germline, CDR1 is SGHNT, CDR2 YYREEE (reference sequence). V was shortened by 0 bases and J by 2 bases, with 17 bases between the two germline ends.

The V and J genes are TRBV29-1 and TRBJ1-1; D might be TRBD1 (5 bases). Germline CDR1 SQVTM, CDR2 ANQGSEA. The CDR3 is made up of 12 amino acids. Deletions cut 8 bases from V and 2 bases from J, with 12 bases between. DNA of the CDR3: TGCAGCCCAGAGACAGAAAACACTGAAGCTTTCTTT. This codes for CSPETENTEAFF. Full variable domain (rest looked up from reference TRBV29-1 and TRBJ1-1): SAVISQKPSRDICQRGTSLTIQCQVDSQVTMMFWYRQQPGQSLTLIATANQGSEATYESGFVIDKFPISRPNLTFSTLTVSNMSPEDSSIYLCSPETENTEAFFGQGTRLTVV.

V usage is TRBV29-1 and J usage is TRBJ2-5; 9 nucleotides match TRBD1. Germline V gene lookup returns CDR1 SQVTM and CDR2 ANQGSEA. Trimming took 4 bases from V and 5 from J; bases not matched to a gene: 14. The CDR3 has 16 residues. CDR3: CSVVGGTGPRRETQYF. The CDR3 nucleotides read TGCAGCGTTGTGGGGGGGACAGGGCCCAGGAGGGAGACCCAGTACTTC.

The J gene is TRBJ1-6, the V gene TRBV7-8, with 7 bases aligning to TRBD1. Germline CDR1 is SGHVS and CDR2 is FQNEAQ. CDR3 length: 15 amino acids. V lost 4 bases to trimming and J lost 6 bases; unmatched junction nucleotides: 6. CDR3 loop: CASSWDRPTNSPLHF. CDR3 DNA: TGTGCCAGCAGCTGGGACAGACCAACTAATTCACCCCTCCACTTT.

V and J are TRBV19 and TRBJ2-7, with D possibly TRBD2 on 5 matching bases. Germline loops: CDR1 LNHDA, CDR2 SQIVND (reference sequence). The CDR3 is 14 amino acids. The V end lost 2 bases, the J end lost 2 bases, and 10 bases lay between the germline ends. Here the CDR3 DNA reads TGTGCCAGTAGTATAACACCGGGAACCTACGAGCAGTACTTC. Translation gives CASSITPGTYEQYF. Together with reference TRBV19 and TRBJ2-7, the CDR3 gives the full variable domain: DGGITQSPKYLFRKEGQNVTLSCEQNLNHDAMYWYRQDPGQGLRLIYYSQIVNDFQKGDIAEGYSVSREKKESFPLTVTSAQKNPTAFYLCASSITPGTYEQYFGPGTRLTVT.

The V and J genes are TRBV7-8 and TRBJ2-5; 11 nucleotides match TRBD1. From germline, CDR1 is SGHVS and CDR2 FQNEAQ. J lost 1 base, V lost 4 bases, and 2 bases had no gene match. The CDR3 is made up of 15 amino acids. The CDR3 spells CASSSGTGGQETQYF. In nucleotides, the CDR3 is TGTGCCAGCAGCTCGGGGACAGGGGGCCAAGAGACCCAGTACTTC.

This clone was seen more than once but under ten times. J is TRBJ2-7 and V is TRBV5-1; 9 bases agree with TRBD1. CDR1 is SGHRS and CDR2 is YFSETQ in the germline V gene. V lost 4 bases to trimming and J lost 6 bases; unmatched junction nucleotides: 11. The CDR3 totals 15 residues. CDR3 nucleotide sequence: TGCGCCAGCAGCCCGGGACAGGGAGGAGGGAGCGAGCAGTACTTC. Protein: CASSPGQGGGSEQYF.